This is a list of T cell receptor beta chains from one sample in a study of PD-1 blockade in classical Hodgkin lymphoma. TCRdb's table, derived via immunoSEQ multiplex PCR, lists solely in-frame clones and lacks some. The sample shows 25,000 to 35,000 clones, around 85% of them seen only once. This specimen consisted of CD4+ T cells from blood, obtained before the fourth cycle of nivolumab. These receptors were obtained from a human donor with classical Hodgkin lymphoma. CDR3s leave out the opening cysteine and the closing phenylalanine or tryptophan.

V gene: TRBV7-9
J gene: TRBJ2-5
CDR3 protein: ASSLGEQEETQY

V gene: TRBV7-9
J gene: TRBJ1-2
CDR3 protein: ASSRRMETGSDYGYT

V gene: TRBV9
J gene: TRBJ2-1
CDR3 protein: ASSVGPTSGGRNEQF

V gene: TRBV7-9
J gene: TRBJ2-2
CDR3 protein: ASSPTGANTGELF

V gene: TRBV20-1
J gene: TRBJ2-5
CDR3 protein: SVEDLETQY

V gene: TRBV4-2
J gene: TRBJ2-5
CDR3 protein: ASSLGLAGQETQY

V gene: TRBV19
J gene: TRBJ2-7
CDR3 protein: ASSTGLAGGYYEQY

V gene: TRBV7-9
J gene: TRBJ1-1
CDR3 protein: ASSPRDRELSTEAF

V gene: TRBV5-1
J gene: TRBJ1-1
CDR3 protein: ASSLSRNTEAF

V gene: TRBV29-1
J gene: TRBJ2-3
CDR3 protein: SVSSTGVLDTQY

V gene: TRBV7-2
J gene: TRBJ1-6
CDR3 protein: ASSLPLSGQGNSPLH

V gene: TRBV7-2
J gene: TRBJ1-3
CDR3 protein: ASSLGGQGAIGNTIY

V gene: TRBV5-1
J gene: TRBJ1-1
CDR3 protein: ASSLASGSRDTEAF

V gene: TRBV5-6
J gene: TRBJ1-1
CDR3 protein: ASSSQGRSNTEAF

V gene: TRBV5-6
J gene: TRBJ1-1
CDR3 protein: ASSLVGNDRNTEAF

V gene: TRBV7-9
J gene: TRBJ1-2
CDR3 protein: ASSPTGPFAGGYT

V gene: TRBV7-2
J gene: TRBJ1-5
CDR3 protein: ASSLDRGQPQH

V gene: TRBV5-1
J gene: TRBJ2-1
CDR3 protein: ASSRTGFTNNEQF

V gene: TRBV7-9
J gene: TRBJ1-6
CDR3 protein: ASSIGTTGFYSPLH

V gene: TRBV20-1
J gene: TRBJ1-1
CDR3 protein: SASMGSEAF

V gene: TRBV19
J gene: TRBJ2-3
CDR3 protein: ASTPLAGTDTQY

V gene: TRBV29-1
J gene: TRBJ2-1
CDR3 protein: SVLPGLAVQPSYNEQF

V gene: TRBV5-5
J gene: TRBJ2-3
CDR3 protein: ASSSGTSGRYTDTQY

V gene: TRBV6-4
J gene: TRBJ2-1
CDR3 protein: ASSSSRGGSYNEQF

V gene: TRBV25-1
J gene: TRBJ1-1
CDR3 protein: ASRGNTEAF

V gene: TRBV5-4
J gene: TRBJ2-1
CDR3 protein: ASSLDWIEQF

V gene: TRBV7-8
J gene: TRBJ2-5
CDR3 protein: ASSLTGSSETQY

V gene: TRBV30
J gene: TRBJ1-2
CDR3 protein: ARSMVADGYT

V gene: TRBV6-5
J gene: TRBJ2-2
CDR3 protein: ASNFWGAGELF

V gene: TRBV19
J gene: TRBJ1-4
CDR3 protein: ASSIKGRGLATNEKLF

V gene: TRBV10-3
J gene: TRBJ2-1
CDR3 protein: AISESDSVNEQF

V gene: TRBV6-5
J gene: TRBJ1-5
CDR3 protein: ASSYSHRGNQPQH

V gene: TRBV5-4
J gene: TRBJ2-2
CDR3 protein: ASSSPPGELF

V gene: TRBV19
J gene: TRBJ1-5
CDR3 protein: ASEAEGVSNQPQH

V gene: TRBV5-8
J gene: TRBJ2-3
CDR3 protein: ASSLQGGTTQY

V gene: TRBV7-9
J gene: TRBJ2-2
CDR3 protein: ASSLISRESGGELF

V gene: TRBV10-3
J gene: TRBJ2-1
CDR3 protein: AISESGGSYNEQF

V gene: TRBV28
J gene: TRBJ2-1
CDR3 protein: ASSLWSSGYNEQF

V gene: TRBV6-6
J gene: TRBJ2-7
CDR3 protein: ASRTGGSHYEQY

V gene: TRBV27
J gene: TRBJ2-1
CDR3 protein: ASSKGTSGRNEQF

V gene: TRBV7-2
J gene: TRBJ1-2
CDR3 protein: ASRRQGALDYGYT

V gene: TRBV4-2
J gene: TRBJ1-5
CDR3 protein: ASSQALGTGHSNQPQH

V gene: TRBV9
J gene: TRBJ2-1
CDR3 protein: ASSVDPGLAGGEQF

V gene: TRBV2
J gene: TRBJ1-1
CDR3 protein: ASSWTGGDTEAF

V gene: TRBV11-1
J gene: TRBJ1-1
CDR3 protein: ASSAGTGAHGTEAF

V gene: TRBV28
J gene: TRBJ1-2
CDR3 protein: ASSILNYGYT

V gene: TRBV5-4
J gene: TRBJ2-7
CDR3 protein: ASSLAGRGLGHEQY

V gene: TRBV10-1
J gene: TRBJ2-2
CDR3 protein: ASGGTGELF

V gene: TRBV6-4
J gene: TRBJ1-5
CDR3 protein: ASSDTVSGSNQPQH

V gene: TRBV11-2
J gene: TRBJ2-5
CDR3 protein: ASSTGARETQY

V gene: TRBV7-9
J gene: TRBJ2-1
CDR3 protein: ASSSQGLAGGPQF

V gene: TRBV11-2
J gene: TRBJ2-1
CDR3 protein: ASSQGLAGEYNEQF